These T cell receptor beta chains were read from a single sample in a study of T cell changes during pregnancy in multiple sclerosis. Measured with immunoSEQ multiplex PCR; TCRdb has only the in-frame clones, and not every one. The data show 84,000 or so clones, 85% to 95% seen once. The input for sequencing was peripheral blood, taken in the third trimester of pregnancy. The receptors stem from a female donor with multiple sclerosis, enrolled in a pregnancy study. The CDR3 runs from the conserved cysteine through the conserved F or W. The order of the fields is J gene, D gene, clone size, V gene, CDR3 DNA, CDR3 protein. A D gene is named only where the DNA matches it firmly. Part of the rows lack a size; the others show once, few, many or a class for expanded clones.

j_call: TRBJ1-4; d_call: NA; clone_size: NA; v_call: TRBV18; cdr3_nt: TGTGCCAGCTCACCCTTACCTACGGGAGAAAAACTGTTTTTT; cdr3_aa: CASSPLPTGEKLFF
j_call: TRBJ1-2; d_call: NA; clone_size: NA; v_call: TRBV2; cdr3_nt: TGTGCCAGCAGACCATACAGGATTGAAGGCTATGGCTACACCTTC; cdr3_aa: CASRPYRIEGYGYTF
j_call: TRBJ2-7; d_call: NA; clone_size: NA; v_call: TRBV5-4; cdr3_nt: TGTGCCAGCAGCTTGGGGCAGGGAATGGAGGAGCAGTACTTC; cdr3_aa: CASSLGQGMEEQYF
j_call: TRBJ2-7; d_call: TRBD2; clone_size: NA; v_call: TRBV6-5; cdr3_nt: TGTGCCAGCAGTTATGATCCTGCGCGTCGGGGGGGCGAGCAGTACTTC; cdr3_aa: CASSYDPARRGGEQYF
j_call: TRBJ2-7; d_call: TRBD1; clone_size: NA; v_call: TRBV4-1; cdr3_nt: TGCGCCAGCAGCCAAGATCTCCGACAGGGGGCGCTTATGTACGAGCAGTACTTC; cdr3_aa: CASSQDLRQGALMYEQYF
j_call: TRBJ1-1; d_call: TRBD1; clone_size: NA; v_call: TRBV4-1; cdr3_nt: TGCGCCAGCAGCCAAGTCGACAGGGGGACTGAAGCTTTCTTT; cdr3_aa: CASSQVDRGTEAFF
j_call: TRBJ2-7; d_call: NA; clone_size: once; v_call: TRBV5-1; cdr3_nt: TGCGCCAGCAGCTTGGCCTCAGGTTCCTACGAGCAGTACTTC; cdr3_aa: CASSLASGSYEQYF
j_call: TRBJ2-1; d_call: TRBD2; clone_size: NA; v_call: TRBV4-1; cdr3_nt: TGCGCCAGCAGCCAAGCTTCGGGCGGGGGGGCCAGTACCTACAATGAGCAGTTCTTC; cdr3_aa: CASSQASGGGASTYNEQFF
j_call: TRBJ1-1; d_call: TRBD1; clone_size: NA; v_call: TRBV19; cdr3_nt: TGTGCCAGTGTCGGACAGGGGGGGACTGAAGCTTTCTTT; cdr3_aa: CASVGQGGTEAFF
j_call: TRBJ2-1; d_call: TRBD1; clone_size: NA; v_call: TRBV4-1; cdr3_nt: TGCGCCAGCAGTCCAGGGGGAGATGAGCAGTTCTTC; cdr3_aa: CASSPGGDEQFF
j_call: TRBJ2-2; d_call: NA; clone_size: NA; v_call: TRBV19; cdr3_nt: TGTGCCAGTACCCTATATGAGGGCACCGGGGAGCTGTTTTTT; cdr3_aa: CASTLYEGTGELFF
j_call: TRBJ1-6; d_call: TRBD1; clone_size: NA; v_call: TRBV13; cdr3_nt: TGTGCCAGCATGATCGGACAGGGCCAAAATTCACCCCTCCACTTT; cdr3_aa: CASMIGQGQNSPLHF
j_call: TRBJ2-1; d_call: NA; clone_size: NA; v_call: TRBV2; cdr3_nt: TGTGCCAGCTTCGGGTCTTACAATGAGCAGTTCTTC; cdr3_aa: CASFGSYNEQFF
j_call: TRBJ2-2; d_call: TRBD2; clone_size: NA; v_call: TRBV6-1; cdr3_nt: TGTGCCAGCAGTGAACTAGCGGGGGGGATCACCGGGGAGCTGTTTTTT; cdr3_aa: CASSELAGGITGELFF
j_call: TRBJ2-3; d_call: TRBD2; clone_size: NA; v_call: TRBV7-9; cdr3_nt: TGTGCCAGCAGCTCCCCAACTAGCGGGGGGGCAGATACGCAGTATTTT; cdr3_aa: CASSSPTSGGADTQYF
j_call: TRBJ1-4; d_call: TRBD1; clone_size: NA; v_call: TRBV11-2; cdr3_nt: TGTGCCAGCAGCCGGGGACAGGGAGGAGAAAAACTGTTTTTT; cdr3_aa: CASSRGQGGEKLFF
j_call: TRBJ1-2; d_call: TRBD1; clone_size: NA; v_call: TRBV11-2; cdr3_nt: TGTGCCAGCAGCAAACGGACAGGGGGCGTCCCCTATGGCTACACCTTC; cdr3_aa: CASSKRTGGVPYGYTF
j_call: TRBJ2-5; d_call: NA; clone_size: NA; v_call: TRBV7-6; cdr3_nt: TGTGCCAGCAGTTCGAACTTACGGGGGGCGCGTTCGGGGAAGACCCAGTACTTC; cdr3_aa: CASSSNLRGARSGKTQYF
j_call: TRBJ2-3; d_call: NA; clone_size: NA; v_call: TRBV4-1; cdr3_nt: TGCGCCAGCAGCATCAGTCCGGGAAACACAGATACGCAGTATTTT; cdr3_aa: CASSISPGNTDTQYF
j_call: TRBJ2-6; d_call: TRBD1; clone_size: NA; v_call: TRBV27; cdr3_nt: TGTGCCAGCAGTTTAAGGTACAGGGGGCACGCTGGGGCCAACGTCCTGACTTTC; cdr3_aa: CASSLRYRGHAGANVLTF
j_call: TRBJ2-5; d_call: TRBD2; clone_size: NA; v_call: TRBV5-6; cdr3_nt: TGTGCCAGCAGCAGCTACGGGCGGGGGGCGGAAGAGACCCAGTACTTC; cdr3_aa: CASSSYGRGAEETQYF
j_call: TRBJ1-3; d_call: TRBD1; clone_size: NA; v_call: TRBV19; cdr3_nt: TGTGCCAGTAGTATAGCCCGGACAGGGTCTGGAAACACCATATATTTT; cdr3_aa: CASSIARTGSGNTIYF
j_call: TRBJ2-7; d_call: NA; clone_size: NA; v_call: TRBV9; cdr3_nt: TGTGCCAGCAGCGAGTGGCCATTTACCGAGCAGTACTTC; cdr3_aa: CASSEWPFTEQYF
j_call: TRBJ2-3; d_call: TRBD2; clone_size: NA; v_call: TRBV9; cdr3_nt: TGTGCCAGCAGCGTAGGTCTAGCGGGGGACCCTAGCACAGATACGCAGTATTTT; cdr3_aa: CASSVGLAGDPSTDTQYF
j_call: TRBJ2-5; d_call: NA; clone_size: NA; v_call: TRBV18; cdr3_nt: TGTGCCAGCTCACCACCGGCGAAAGGGGTCGAGACCCAGTACTTC; cdr3_aa: CASSPPAKGVETQYF
j_call: TRBJ1-5; d_call: NA; clone_size: NA; v_call: TRBV6-1; cdr3_nt: TGTGCCAGCAGTGAGGATAGACAAATTCTTAGCAATCAGCCCCAGCATTTT; cdr3_aa: CASSEDRQILSNQPQHF
j_call: TRBJ1-4; d_call: NA; clone_size: NA; v_call: TRBV5-1; cdr3_nt: TGCGCCAGCAGCTCGTCCGGGAGGTCAACTAATGAAAAACTGTTTTTT; cdr3_aa: CASSSSGRSTNEKLFF
j_call: TRBJ1-2; d_call: TRBD1; clone_size: NA; v_call: TRBV13; cdr3_nt: TGTGCCAGCAGCTCAGGTACCGGGACAGCCAACTATGGCTACACCTTC; cdr3_aa: CASSSGTGTANYGYTF
j_call: TRBJ1-5; d_call: NA; clone_size: NA; v_call: TRBV27; cdr3_nt: TGTGCCAGCAGTTTGGGGGGGAATTTCTGGCCCCAGCATTTT; cdr3_aa: CASSLGGNFWPQHF
j_call: TRBJ1-1; d_call: NA; clone_size: NA; v_call: TRBV30; cdr3_nt: TGTGCCTGGAGCAGGGCAATTCCTTTCTTT; cdr3_aa: CAWSRAIPFF
j_call: TRBJ2-5; d_call: NA; clone_size: NA; v_call: TRBV5-4; cdr3_nt: TGTGCCAGCAGCCTACCCTCTACTATGGAGACCCAGTACTTC; cdr3_aa: CASSLPSTMETQYF
j_call: TRBJ2-1; d_call: TRBD1; clone_size: NA; v_call: TRBV29-1; cdr3_nt: TGCAGCGTTGGTCCAGGGGGTGATGAGCAGTTCTTC; cdr3_aa: CSVGPGGDEQFF
j_call: TRBJ2-3; d_call: TRBD2; clone_size: NA; v_call: TRBV9; cdr3_nt: TGTGCCAGCAGAGCACCGGGACTAGCATCAGATACGCAGTATTTT; cdr3_aa: CASRAPGLASDTQYF
j_call: TRBJ1-2; d_call: TRBD1; clone_size: NA; v_call: TRBV9; cdr3_nt: TGTGCCAGCAGCCCAGGACAGGGGGGTAACTATGGCTACACCTTC; cdr3_aa: CASSPGQGGNYGYTF
j_call: TRBJ1-6; d_call: NA; clone_size: NA; v_call: TRBV19; cdr3_nt: TGTGCCAGTTCGGGGAGCTCCTATAATTCACCCCTCCACTTT; cdr3_aa: CASSGSSYNSPLHF
j_call: TRBJ2-7; d_call: NA; clone_size: NA; v_call: TRBV27; cdr3_nt: TGTGCCAGCAGTTTACGGGGTTACGAGCAGTACTTC; cdr3_aa: CASSLRGYEQYF